Sequencing of this T cell receptor beta chain was carried out in a study of CD8+ T cells in alopecia areata. In the study overall: Treated patients received oral tofacitinib, 5 to 10 mg twice daily. Notes on the study in general: Higher clonality was seen in lesional scalp than in normal scalp, especially in alopecia totalis/universalis.

This clone was seen more than once but under ten times. The antigen remains undetermined. The investigators collected lesional scalp punch biopsies and peripheral blood from alopecia areata patients. It was from PBMCs that CD4+ and CD8+ T cells were sorted. Extracted RNA was reverse transcribed, and the resulting cDNA served as sequencing template. Profiled with immunoSEQ multiplex PCR; TCRdb holds only in-frame clones, not every one. The sample carries some 150,000 clones, about 51% recorded once. The starting material was CD8+ T cells sorted from blood, obtained at week 0. This receptor was identified in a human donor with alopecia areata.

This CDR3 is CASSSGNPYEQYF. In DNA, the CDR3 is TGTGCCAGCAGTTCTGGGAATCCCTACGAGCAGTACTTC. V usage is TRBV13 and J usage is TRBJ2-7; D remains ambiguous. V was cut by 6 bases and J by 2 bases, with 11 bases left in between. In germline, CDR1 is PRHDT, CDR2 FYEKMQ (reference sequence). CDR3 length: 13 residues.